The 8 T cell receptor beta chains below come from one sample, sequenced in a study of read filtering for tumor transcriptome and immune sequencing. This library used around 0.4 ug RNA and molecular barcoded adaptors spanning alpha/delta and beta/gamma chains. TCRdb analysed the reads with MiXCR anew, one entry per CDR3 protein. The sample holds around 38,000 distinct CDR3 sequences; roughly an eighth are singletons and the top ten take 27%. Sequenced material: a population of CD138-negative cells sorted from bone marrow. The receptors here all came from a donor at least 40 years old with multiple myeloma.

The chain recombines TRBV20-1 with TRBJ1-4; D not certain. The CDR3 sequence is 13 residues long. Trimming removed 4 bases from V and 7 bases from J, with 13 bases in between. Looked up from germline, CDR1 is DFQATT and CDR2 is SNEGSKA (reference sequence). In nucleotides, the CDR3 is TGCAGTGCTACGTGGACCGCGAGTGAAAAACTGTTTTTT. It specifies CSATWTASEKLFF.

The V gene is TRBV29-1, the J gene TRBJ1-1; no firm D call. In germline, CDR1 is SQVTM, CDR2 ANQGSEA. The CDR3 runs 12 residues. V gave up 5 bases and J gave up 2 bases, with 9 bases separating them. The CDR3 protein is CSVQQLNTEAFF. The CDR3 nucleotides read TGCAGCGTTCAGCAACTCAACACTGAAGCTTTCTTT.

Comment on this clonotype: A much larger clone is a single base away; this may be a read error. The CDR3 carries no conserved terminal phenylalanine or tryptophan, so it likely arises from a read error. This rearrangement joins TRBV29-1 to TRBJ2-2; no definite D call. In germline, CDR1 is SQVTM, CDR2 ANQGSEA. This CDR3 is built from 11 residues. The germline V and J ends were trimmed by 2 bases and 6 bases, with 4 bases remaining between them. The CDR3 reads CSVEKPGELFL. CDR3 in DNA: TGCAGCGTTGAAAAACCCGGGGAGCTGTTTCTT.

This clonotype was detected only a few times. The chain is built from TRBV6-2 or TRBV6-3 and TRBJ2-7, with 9 bases that match TRBD2. This CDR3 is built from 16 residues. V shed 4 bases, J shed 2 bases, and the junction held 9 bases outside the gene matches. Per germline, CDR1 MNHEY and CDR2 SVGEGT. For the CDR3, the DNA is TGTGCCAGCAGTTTCGGACTAGCGCGTCCCCCCTACGAGCAGTACTTC. It yields the protein CASSFGLARPPYEQYF.

This clonotype was seen many times. CDR3 sequence: CASILRVGPAILSGANVLTF. CDR3 nucleotide sequence: TGTGCCAGTATCCTAAGGGTAGGTCCAGCAATCCTCTCTGGGGCCAACGTCCTGACTTTC. The rearrangement uses TRBV21-1 and TRBJ2-6. TRBV21-1 is designated a pseudogene. CDR3 size: 20 residues.

This clonotype came up many times. This chain joins TRBV7-9 and TRBJ2-7, with a tentative D call TRBD1 (5 bases). Germline V CDR1 and CDR2: SEHNR, FQNEAQ (reference sequence). V dropped 4 bases and J dropped 2 bases, with 15 bases sitting between them. CDR3 length equals 15 residues. The CDR3 region is CASSSRQGRAYEQYF. The CDR3 DNA sequence: TGTGCCAGCAGCTCACGGCAGGGCAGGGCCTACGAGCAGTACTTC.

This clonotype occurred many times. The chain has TRBV20-1 and TRBJ1-1; 7 positions agree with TRBD1. The germline gives CDR1 DFQATT, CDR2 SNEGSKA (reference sequence). CDR3 length equals 14 residues. Trimming cost V 4 bases and J 0 bases; bases outside gene matches: 5. Written as DNA, the CDR3 is TGCAGTGCTAAATGGACAGGTGTGAACACTGAAGCTTTCTTT. Residues: CSAKWTGVNTEAFF.

This clonotype was seen at least ten times. V and J are TRBV20-1 and TRBJ2-7, with 10 nucleotides matching TRBD1. Germline values: CDR1 DFQATT, CDR2 SNEGSKA (reference sequence). Germline trimming cut 6 bases from V and 3 bases from J; bases unmatched to any gene: 2. The CDR3 is 12 residues long. The CDR3 spells CSARTGGYEQYF. CDR3 bases: TGCAGTGCCCGGACAGGGGGCTACGAGCAGTACTTC.